These 10 T cell receptor beta chains were all obtained from the same sample, sequenced in a study of blood T cell repertoires in COVID-19 (dated by TCRdb to the early 2020s). Libraries were built with the immunoSEQ multiplex PCR assay. TCRdb stores this immuneACCESS table with in-frame sequences only. Part of the clones is absent; in the studies checked, under half of the shortfall reflects unresolved V genes, and no reason is known for the rest. In this sample the table shows hundreds of thousands of clones, 65% to 90% of which occur a single time. The top ten hold 4% to 5% of the sample. Sequencing was carried out using peripheral blood. The receptors originated from a woman aged 70-85 years with acute or convalescent COVID-19.

The chain carries TRBV6-2 or TRBV6-3 and TRBJ1-6; D perhaps matches TRBD1 (5 bases). Per germline, CDR1 MNHEY and CDR2 SVGEGT. The CDR3 consists of 15 residues. V lost 0 bases to trimming and J lost 7 bases, with 10 bases between them. CDR3 amino acids: CASSYSRGRNSPLHF. DNA for the CDR3: TGTGCCAGCAGTTACTCGCGGGGGAGGAATTCACCCCTCCACTTT.

Concerning this clone: Its ends do not fully match the called genes, so a read error is possible. This chain joins TRBV24-1 and TRBJ2-2; 9 bases are a match to TRBD1. Germline values: CDR1 KGHDR, CDR2 SFDVKD. The CDR3 spans 17 residues. CDR3 sequence: CATSALDRGLITGELFF. CDR3 DNA sequence: TGTGCCACCAGTGCTTTGGACAGGGGACTTATCACCGGGGAGCTGTTTTTT.

The chain employs TRBV19 and TRBJ1-2; tentative D call: TRBD1 (5 bases). This CDR3 has 16 residues. Germline loops: CDR1 LNHDA, CDR2 SQIVND (reference sequence). Between the trimmed V and J ends, which lost 4 bases and 0 bases, there was a span of 15 bases. DNA for the CDR3: TGTGCCAGTAGTAACCGGCGTGGGGGGGCTAACTATGGCTACACCTTC. This encodes CASSNRRGGANYGYTF.

The J gene is TRBJ2-3, the V gene TRBV4-3; tentative D call: TRBD2 (6 bases). CDR1 and CDR2 from the germline V gene are LGHNA and YSLEER. The CDR3 extends over 14 amino acids. Deletions cut 0 bases from V and 5 bases from J, with 9 bases between. The chain's CDR3 is CASSQDMGLDTQYF. CDR3 coding DNA: TGCGCCAGCAGCCAAGATATGGGACTAGATACGCAGTATTTT.

The rearrangement uses TRBV4-2 and TRBJ2-1, with TRBD2 identical over 10 bases. Germline V gene sequence: CDR1 LGHNA, CDR2 YNFKEQ. The V and J ends lost 4 bases and 7 bases, in that order; junction bases with no gene match: 10. The CDR3 has 16 amino acids. CDR3 protein: CASSPRGTSGENEQFF. The DNA of the CDR3 is TGTGCCAGCAGCCCCCGAGGTACTAGCGGGGAAAATGAGCAGTTCTTC.

The rearrangement joins TRBV19 to TRBJ2-5; TRBD1 agrees at 9 bases. V was pared by 4 bases and J by 14 bases, with 14 bases of the junction left unmatched. Germline CDR1 is LNHDA and CDR2 is SQIVND (reference sequence). The CDR3 runs 14 residues. CDR3 residues: CASSTGTGIGRHYF. The CDR3 DNA sequence: TGTGCCAGTAGTACCGGGACAGGGATCGGCCGGCATTACTTC.

The CDR3 nucleotides are TGTGCCAGCAGTGGAAACAGGGGTTGGGCAGATACGCAGTATTTT. It translates to CASSGNRGWADTQYF. V is TRBV2 and J is TRBJ2-3, with 7 nucleotides matching TRBD1. J lost 4 bases, V lost 4 bases, and 8 bases had no gene match. Germline CDR1 is SNHLY and CDR2 is FYNNEI. CDR3 length: 15 residues.

The chain is built from TRBV7-2 and TRBJ1-6; 10 bases line up with TRBD1. Germline CDR1 reads SGHTA; CDR2 reads FQGNSA. Germline trimming cut 1 base from V and 10 bases from J; bases unmatched to any gene: 4. CDR3 size: 15 residues. DNA of the CDR3: TGTGCCAGCAGCTTAGAAGGGGGACAGGGGTCACCCCTCCACTTT. Translated, it gives CASSLEGGQGSPLHF.

The chain links TRBV19 to TRBJ1-2; 7 positions agree with TRBD1. This CDR3 is built from 15 residues. Germline V gives CDR1 LNHDA, CDR2 SQIVND (reference sequence). V was clipped by 5 bases and J by 0 bases; unmatched bases: 6. The CDR3 DNA is TGTGCCAGTAGTCCCGACAGGGCAGCTAACTATGGCTACACCTTC. It codes for CASSPDRAANYGYTF.

This clone was detected only a few times. This chain uses TRBV25-1 with TRBJ1-2; no firm D call. This CDR3 region has 11 residues. CDR1 and CDR2 (germline): MGHDK, SYGVNS. The germline V and J ends were trimmed by 9 bases and 4 bases, with 9 bases remaining between them. CDR3 amino acids: CASKYSYGYTF. The DNA for the CDR3 is TGTGCCAGTAAATACAGCTATGGCTACACCTTC.